Listed below are T cell receptor beta chains from one sample, sequenced in a study of blood T cells in healthy people across ages. TCRdb processed the 5' RACE reads anew with MiXCR; each CDR3 protein has one entry. Of nearly 800,000 distinct CDR3 sequences listed, just under 25% are singletons. This same sample was also taken into another study, of T cells of mothers and their children.

The sample taken for sequencing was blood. All receptors come from a boy aged 5-17 years in good health. CDR3s include the opening cysteine and the closing phenylalanine or tryptophan.

TRBV3-1 CASSQPGPNTEASF
TRBV29-1 CSARVFQETQYF
TRBV6-6 CASSFYDRGDQFF
TRBV10-3 CATQGADWETQYF
TRBV6-2/TRBV6-3 CASSYSIPNTEAFF
TRBV6-6 CASSYLASGVCNEQFF
TRBV6-6 CASTLSTGANVLTF
TRBV28 CANSLSSGEQYF
TRBV7-2 CASSLEGQGAYEQYF
TRBV7-9 CASSWETGNYGYTF
TRBV28 CATRSGTSNTDTQYF
TRBV27 CASSLGWDQPQHF
TRBV29-1 CSAEWGGYEQYF
TRBV19 CASSIDLAGRQTQYF
TRBV4-3 CASSQDLQETQYF
TRBV2 CASSEGFENLDYEQYF
TRBV6-2/TRBV6-3 CASRQFAKQDTQYF
TRBV5-1 CASSLGTGGEETQYF
TRBV20-1 CSARPYRTGNYQETQYF
TRBV6-5 CASSSSTTVSPLHF
TRBV20-1 CSASRRNTYNEQFF
TRBV28 CASSFHGTNMGAQYF
TRBV11-2 CASSAGQGLSHPFF
TRBV5-1 CASSLDGGPSDTQYF
TRBV7-9 CASSPLSDEQYF
TRBV2 CASRWTGGNEQFF
TRBV7-8 CASSTPGQGETQYF
TRBV9 CASSHSESGSSYNEQFF
TRBV28 CASSLSGRDPGEQYF
TRBV28 CASSYPGTGGEKLFF
TRBV29-1 CSVVEGLARDEQYF
TRBV7-9 CASSHTSQLYEQYF
TRBV6-6 CASSFQRDSGGDQYF
TRBV4-1 CASSHGRGGSNEQFF
TRBV19 CASRDNGATGELFF
TRBV7-2 CASSPEQALYGYTF
TRBV4-3 CASSQDLGSAENYGYTF
TRBV29-1 CSVDNGTDTQYF
TRBV28 CASSLPPVYSNQPQHF
TRBV28 CASSQRQGGSEAFF
TRBV18 CASTPLPGGNQPQHF
TRBV7-2 CASSSNAGELFF
TRBV29-1 CSVPGGLSGELFF
TRBV28 CASIYPGGTYEQYF
TRBV4-3 CASSLTVDGPEAFF
TRBV7-7 CASSAGLAGGPGETQYF
TRBV19 CASSIAASSYNEQFF
TRBV4-3 CASSQDLTSGRETQYF
TRBV20-1 CSARKAGASTDTQYF
TRBV12-3/TRBV12-4 CASALGNTEAFF
TRBV20-1 CSAMGQAGRNEQFF
TRBV29-1 CSVVQNQETQYF
TRBV5-5 CASSSTGVYGYTF